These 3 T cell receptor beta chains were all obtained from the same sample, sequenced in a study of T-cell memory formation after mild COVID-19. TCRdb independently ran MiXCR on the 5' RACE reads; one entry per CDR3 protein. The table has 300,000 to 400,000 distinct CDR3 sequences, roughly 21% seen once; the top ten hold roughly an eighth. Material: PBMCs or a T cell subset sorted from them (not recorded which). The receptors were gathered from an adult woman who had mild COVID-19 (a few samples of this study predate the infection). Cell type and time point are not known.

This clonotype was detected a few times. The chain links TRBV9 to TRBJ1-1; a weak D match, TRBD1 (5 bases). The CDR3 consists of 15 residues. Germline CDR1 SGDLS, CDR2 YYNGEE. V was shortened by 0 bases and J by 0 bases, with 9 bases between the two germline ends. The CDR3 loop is CASSVDGALNTEAFF. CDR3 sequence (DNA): TGTGCCAGCAGCGTAGACGGGGCCTTGAACACTGAAGCTTTCTTT.

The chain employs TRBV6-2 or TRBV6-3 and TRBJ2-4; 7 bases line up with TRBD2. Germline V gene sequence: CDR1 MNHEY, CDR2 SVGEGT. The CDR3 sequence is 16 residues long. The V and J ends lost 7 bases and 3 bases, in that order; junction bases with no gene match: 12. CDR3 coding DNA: TGTGCCAGCAACCGTGCCCTGGCGGGAGTCAAAAACATTCAGTACTTC. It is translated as CASNRALAGVKNIQYF.

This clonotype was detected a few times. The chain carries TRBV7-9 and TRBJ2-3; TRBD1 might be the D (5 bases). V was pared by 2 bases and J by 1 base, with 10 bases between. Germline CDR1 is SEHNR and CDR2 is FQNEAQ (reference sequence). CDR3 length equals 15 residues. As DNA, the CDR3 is TGTGCCAGCAGCTTATGGATACAGGGCACAGATACGCAGTATTTT. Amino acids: CASSLWIQGTDTQYF.